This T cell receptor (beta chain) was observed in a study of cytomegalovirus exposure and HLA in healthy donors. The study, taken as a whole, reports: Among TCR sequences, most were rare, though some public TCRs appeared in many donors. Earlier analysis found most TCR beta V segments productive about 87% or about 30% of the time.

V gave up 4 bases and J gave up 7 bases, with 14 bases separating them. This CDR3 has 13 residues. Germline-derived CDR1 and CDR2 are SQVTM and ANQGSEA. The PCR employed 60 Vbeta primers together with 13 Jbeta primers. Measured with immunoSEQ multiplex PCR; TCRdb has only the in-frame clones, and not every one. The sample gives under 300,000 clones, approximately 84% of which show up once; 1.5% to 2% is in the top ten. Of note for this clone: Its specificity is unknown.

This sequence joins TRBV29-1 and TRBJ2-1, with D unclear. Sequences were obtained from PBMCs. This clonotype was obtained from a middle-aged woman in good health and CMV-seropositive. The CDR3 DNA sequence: TGCAGCGTTGCAAAAACGGAGTCGAATGAGCAGTTCTTC. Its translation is CSVAKTESNEQFF.